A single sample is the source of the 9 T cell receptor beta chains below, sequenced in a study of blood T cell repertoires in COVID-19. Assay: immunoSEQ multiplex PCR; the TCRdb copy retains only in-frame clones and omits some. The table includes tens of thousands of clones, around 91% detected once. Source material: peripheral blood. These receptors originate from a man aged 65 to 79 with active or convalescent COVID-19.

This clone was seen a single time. The CDR3 is CASSVTGTGGGYTF. For the CDR3, the DNA is TGTGCCAGCAGTGTGACCGGGACAGGGGGTGGCTACACCTTC. This rearrangement joins TRBV2 to TRBJ1-2, with 11 bases fitting TRBD1. Germline V CDR1 and CDR2: SNHLY, FYNNEI. Trimming at V came to 4 bases and at J to 7 bases, leaving 5 bases not matched to a gene. The CDR3 has 14 residues.

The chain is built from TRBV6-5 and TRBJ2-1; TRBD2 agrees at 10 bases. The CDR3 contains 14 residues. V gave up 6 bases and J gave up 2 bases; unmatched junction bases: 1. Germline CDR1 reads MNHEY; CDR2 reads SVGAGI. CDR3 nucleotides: TGTGCCAGCAGCGGGACTAGCGCCTACAATGAGCAGTTCTTC. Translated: CASSGTSAYNEQFF.

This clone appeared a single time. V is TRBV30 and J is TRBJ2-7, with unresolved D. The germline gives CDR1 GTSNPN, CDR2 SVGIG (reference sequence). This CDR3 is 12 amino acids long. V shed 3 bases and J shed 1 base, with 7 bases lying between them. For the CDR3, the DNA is TGTGCCTGGAGGGCCGCTTCCTACGAGCAGTACTTC. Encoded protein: CAWRAASYEQYF. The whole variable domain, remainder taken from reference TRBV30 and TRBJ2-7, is SQTIHQWPATLVQPVGSPLSLECTVEGTSNPNLYWYRQAAGRGLQLLFYSVGIGQISSEVPQNLSASRPQDRQFILSSKKLLLSDSGFYLCAWRAASYEQYFGPGTRLTVT.

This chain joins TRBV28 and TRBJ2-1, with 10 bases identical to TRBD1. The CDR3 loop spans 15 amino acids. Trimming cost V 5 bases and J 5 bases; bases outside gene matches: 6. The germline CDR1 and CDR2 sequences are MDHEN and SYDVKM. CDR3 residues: CASSPWTGGNNEQFF. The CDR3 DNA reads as TGTGCCAGCAGTCCGTGGACAGGGGGAAACAATGAGCAGTTCTTC.

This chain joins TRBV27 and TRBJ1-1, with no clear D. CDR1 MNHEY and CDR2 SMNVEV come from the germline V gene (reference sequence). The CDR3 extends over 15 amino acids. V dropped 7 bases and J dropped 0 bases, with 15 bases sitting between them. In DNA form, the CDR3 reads TGTGCCAGCACCCCCCTAAGCAGGTTGAACACTGAAGCTTTCTTT. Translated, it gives CASTPLSRLNTEAFF.

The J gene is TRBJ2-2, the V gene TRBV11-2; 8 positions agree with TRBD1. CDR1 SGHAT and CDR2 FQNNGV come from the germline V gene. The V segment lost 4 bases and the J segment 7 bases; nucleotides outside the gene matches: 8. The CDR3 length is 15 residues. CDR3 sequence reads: CASSSKTGVSGELFF. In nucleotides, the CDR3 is TGTGCCAGCAGCTCTAAGACAGGGGTGAGCGGGGAGCTGTTTTTT.

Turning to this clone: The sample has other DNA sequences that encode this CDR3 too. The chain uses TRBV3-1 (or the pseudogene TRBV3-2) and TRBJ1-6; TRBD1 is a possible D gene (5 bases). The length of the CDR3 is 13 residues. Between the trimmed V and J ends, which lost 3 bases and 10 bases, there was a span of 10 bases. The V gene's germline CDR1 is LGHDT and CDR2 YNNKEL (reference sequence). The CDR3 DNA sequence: TGTGCCAGCAGCCAGGGGCAGAGGTCACCCCTCCACTTT. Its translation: CASSQGQRSPLHF.

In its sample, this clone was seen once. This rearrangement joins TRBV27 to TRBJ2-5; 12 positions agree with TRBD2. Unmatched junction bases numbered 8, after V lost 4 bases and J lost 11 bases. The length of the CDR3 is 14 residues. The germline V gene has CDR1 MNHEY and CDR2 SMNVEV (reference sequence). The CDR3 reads CASSSRLAGAPQYF. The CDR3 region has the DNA TGTGCCAGCAGTTCCCGACTAGCGGGGGCCCCTCAGTACTTC.

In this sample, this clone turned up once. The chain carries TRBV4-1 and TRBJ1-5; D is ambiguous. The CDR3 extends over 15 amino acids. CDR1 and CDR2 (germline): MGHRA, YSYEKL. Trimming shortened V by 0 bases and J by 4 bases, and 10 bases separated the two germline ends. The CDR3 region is CASSQDRPANQPQHF. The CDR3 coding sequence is TGCGCCAGCAGCCAAGATCGGCCAGCGAATCAGCCCCAGCATTTT.